The 10 T cell receptor beta chains presented below share a single source sample, sequenced in a study of control samples from healthy donors and cancer patients. The method was immunoSEQ multiplex PCR; TCRdb's version includes in-frame clones alone and lacks a portion of them. This sample has about 84,000 clones; roughly 91% occur once, and the top ten carry around 14%. The specimen sequenced was blood. These receptors were collected from a man younger than 40 in good health.

The chain links TRBV7-3 to TRBJ2-1; D may match TRBD1 or TRBD2 (6 bases each). Germline CDR1 and CDR2: SGHTA and FQGTGA. CDR3 size: 16 residues. V lost 3 bases and J lost 2, with 14 bases in between. The CDR3 protein is CASSLGGRSAYNEQFF. The CDR3 region has the DNA TGTGCCAGCAGCTTGGGGGGCCGATCCGCCTACAATGAGCAGTTCTTC.

The gene calls are TRBV29-1 and TRBJ1-2; 9 nucleotides agree with TRBD1. The V and J ends lost 3 bases and 12 bases, in that order; junction bases with no gene match: 8. This CDR3 region has 12 residues. CDR1 SQVTM and CDR2 ANQGSEA come from the germline V gene. The CDR3 reads CSVEDRGLGNTF. The CDR3 DNA is TGCAGCGTTGAGGACAGGGGCCTGGGGAACACCTTC. The whole variable domain, filled in from reference TRBV29-1 and TRBJ1-2, reads SAVISQKPSRDICQRGTSLTIQCQVDSQVTMMFWYRQQPGQSLTLIATANQGSEATYESGFVIDKFPISRPNLTFSTLTVSNMSPEDSSIYLCSVEDRGLGNTFGSGTRLTVV.

This chain joins TRBV19 and TRBJ2-7, with a tentative D call TRBD1 (5 bases). Germline assignment: CDR1 LNHDA and CDR2 SQIVND (reference sequence). The CDR3 consists of 13 residues. The V gene lost 5 bases and the J gene lost 3 bases, with 11 bases spanning the gap. This chain's CDR3 is CASSQDDSYEQYF. The CDR3 nucleotides are TGTGCCAGTAGTCAGGATGACAGCTACGAGCAGTACTTC. Using reference TRBV19 and TRBJ2-7 for the parts outside the CDR3, the full variable domain is DGGITQSPKYLFRKEGQNVTLSCEQNLNHDAMYWYRQDPGQGLRLIYYSQIVNDFQKGDIAEGYSVSREKKESFPLTVTSAQKNPTAFYLCASSQDDSYEQYFGPGTRLTVT.

This clone was seen a single time. The rearrangement joins TRBV5-1 to TRBJ2-3; D not certain. Germline CDR1 SGHRS, CDR2 YFSETQ. This CDR3 has 13 residues. V lost 3 bases, J lost 0 bases, and 5 bases lay in between. The CDR3 region is CASSSASTDTQYF. In DNA form, the CDR3 reads TGCGCCAGCAGCTCCGCTAGCACAGATACGCAGTATTTT.

The J gene is TRBJ1-5, the V gene TRBV7-2, with TRBD1 identical over 9 bases. Per germline, CDR1 SGHTA and CDR2 FQGNSA. The CDR3 spans 16 residues. After removal of 6 bases from V and 0 bases from J, the junction contained 6 bases not matched to a gene. In DNA form, the CDR3 reads TGTGCCAGCAGGCGAACAGGGGGCGGTAGCAATCAGCCCCAGCATTTT. It specifies CASRRTGGGSNQPQHF. Full variable domain (remainder filled in from reference TRBV7-2 and TRBJ1-5): GAGVSQSPSNKVTEKGKDVELRCDPISGHTALYWYRQSLGQGLEFLIYFQGNSAPDKSGLPSDRFSAERTGGSVSTLTIQRTQQEDSAVYLCASRRTGGGSNQPQHFGDGTRLSIL.

This chain connects TRBV6-1 to TRBJ2-1; 8 nucleotides align to TRBD2. The CDR3 covers 19 residues. Germline CDR1 MNHNS, CDR2 SASEGT. Trimming at V came to 2 bases and at J to 3 bases, leaving 15 bases not matched to a gene. In DNA, the CDR3 is TGTGCCAGCAGTGAAACGGGTGGTAGCGGGACAATCCTCTACAATGAGCAGTTCTTC. The encoded protein is CASSETGGSGTILYNEQFF.

V gene TRBV15 combines with J gene TRBJ1-5; maybe TRBD1 (6 bases). The length of the CDR3 is 15 residues. From germline, CDR1 is LNHNV and CDR2 YYDKDF (reference sequence). The V and J ends lost 2 bases and 4 bases respectively, with 12 bases between them. The CDR3 is CATSRLQGRNQPQHF. The CDR3 bases are TGTGCCACCAGCAGATTACAGGGCCGTAATCAGCCCCAGCATTTT.

V is TRBV18 and J is TRBJ2-3; possible D gene TRBD2, 6 bases. CDR1 is KGHSH, CDR2 LQKENI, per germline. The CDR3 extends over 16 amino acids. Trimming took off 0 bases at V and 3 bases at J, with 13 bases between the two ends. CDR3 sequence: CASSPPYGGKTDTQYF. The CDR3 DNA follows: TGTGCCAGCTCACCACCGTATGGGGGGAAGACAGATACGCAGTATTTT. The full variable domain, completed using reference TRBV18 and TRBJ2-3, is NAGVMQNPRHLVRRRGQEARLRCSPMKGHSHVYWYRQLPEEGLKFMVYLQKENIIDESGMPKERFSAEFPKEGPSILRIQQVVRGDSAAYFCASSPPYGGKTDTQYFGPGTRLTVL.

The chain carries TRBV19 and TRBJ2-1; TRBD1 or TRBD2 may be the D gene (5 bases each). The CDR3 is made up of 16 amino acids. Trimming left V 3 bases short and J 0 bases short, with 12 bases between. Germline V gives CDR1 LNHDA, CDR2 SQIVND (reference sequence). The CDR3 here is CASSMGRTDSYNEQFF. The CDR3 DNA follows: TGTGCCAGTAGTATGGGGCGGACTGACTCCTACAATGAGCAGTTCTTC.

The chain is built from TRBV4-2 and TRBJ2-1; 10 bases are shared with TRBD2. V was pared by 1 base and J by 8 bases, with 2 bases of the junction left unmatched. Per the germline V gene, CDR1 is LGHNA and CDR2 is YNFKEQ. This CDR3 has 14 amino acids. The CDR3 nucleotides read TGTGCCAGCAGCCAAGGAGCGGGGGGGTATGAGCAGTTCTTC. Amino acid sequence: CASSQGAGGYEQFF.